The 13 T cell receptor beta chains below all came from one sample that was sequenced in a study of T-cell memory formation after mild COVID-19. MiXCR, run by TCRdb on the 5' RACE reads, gives a single entry per CDR3 protein. Among over 450,000 distinct CDR3 sequences listed, roughly 21% were seen once. The sequenced sample consisted of PBMCs or a T cell subset sorted from them (not recorded which). The receptors were sampled from an adult woman who had mild COVID-19 (a few samples of this study predate the infection). Cell type and time point are not known.

The V and J genes are TRBV5-1 and TRBJ2-5; D is undetermined. The CDR3 covers 15 residues. CDR1 and CDR2 (germline): SGHRS, YFSETQ. The V end was cut by 1 base, the J end by 2 bases, with 12 bases between. The CDR3 bases are TGCGCCAGCAGCTTGACCATGGACGGACAAGAGACCCAGTACTTC. Residues: CASSLTMDGQETQYF. The full variable domain, its missing parts supplied by reference TRBV5-1 and TRBJ2-5, is KAGVTQTPRYLIKTRGQQVTLSCSPISGHRSVSWYQQTPGQGLQFLFEYFSETQRNKGNFPGRFSGRQFSNSRSEMNVSTLELGDSALYLCASSLTMDGQETQYFGPGTRLLVL.

This chain links TRBV28 with TRBJ2-3, with a possible D match to TRBD1 (6 bases). V lost 8 bases and J 5 bases, leaving 17 bases between the germline ends. Germline values: CDR1 MDHEN, CDR2 SYDVKM. The CDR3 sequence is 14 residues long. The CDR3 DNA sequence: TGTGCCAGCGCTGGGGGCCAGGGCGGAGATACGCAGTATTTT. It encodes CASAGGQGGDTQYF.

This clonotype was detected only a few times. The genes are TRBV6-5 and TRBJ2-7; 7 bases line up with TRBD1. This CDR3 spans 15 amino acids. CDR1 and CDR2 from the germline V gene are MNHEY and SVGAGI. V was pared by 6 bases and J by 2 bases, with 10 bases of the junction left unmatched. The CDR3 DNA sequence: TGTGCCAGCAGGCCCACAGGGGTCAGCCCCTACGAGCAGTACTTC. Translated: CASRPTGVSPYEQYF.

This clonotype was seen repeatedly, ten times or more. J is TRBJ2-2 and V is TRBV5-5; D uncertain. The germline V and J ends were trimmed by 1 base and 5 bases, with 6 bases remaining between them. Germline lookup yields CDR1 SGHKS and CDR2 YYEKEE (reference sequence). The CDR3 is 13 amino acids. This CDR3 reads CASSLKETGELFF. The CDR3 nucleotides are TGTGCCAGCAGCTTGAAAGAGACCGGGGAGCTGTTTTTT.

The table lists this clonotype with a few counts. V is TRBV18 and J is TRBJ1-5; unclear D gene. Germline V gene lookup returns CDR1 KGHSH and CDR2 LQKENI. There are 18 residues in the CDR3. Trimming stripped 4 bases from V and 4 bases from J, with 23 bases between. The CDR3 spells CASSLIGIADLTNQPQHF. CDR3 nucleotides: TGTGCCAGCTCACTCATTGGGATCGCGGACCTTACTAATCAGCCCCAGCATTTT.

V is TRBV11-2 and J is TRBJ1-1, with D possibly being TRBD1 (5 bases). The germline V gene has CDR1 SGHAT and CDR2 FQNNGV. The CDR3 extends over 14 amino acids. The V end was cut by 0 bases, the J end by 7 bases, with 12 bases between. The CDR3 spells CASSLDPSGNEAFF. CDR3 bases: TGTGCCAGCAGCTTAGACCCCTCAGGGAATGAAGCTTTCTTT.

This clonotype has a handful of counts. The gene calls are TRBV7-2 and TRBJ2-7; a weak D match, TRBD2 (6 bases). Trimming stripped 4 bases from V and 0 bases from J, with 13 bases between. The CDR3 has 15 residues. Germline V gene sequence: CDR1 SGHTA, CDR2 FQGNSA. In DNA form, the CDR3 reads TGTGCCAGCAGCTCCGGGCTAGCGAGCTCCTACGAGCAGTACTTC. Its translation is CASSSGLASSYEQYF.

This clonotype occurred a few times. The chain combines TRBV18 with TRBJ1-1; the D gene is possibly TRBD1 (6 bases). Germline V gene sequence: CDR1 KGHSH, CDR2 LQKENI. The CDR3 loop spans 15 amino acids. V was cut by 3 bases and J by 7 bases, with 18 bases left in between. Written as DNA, the CDR3 is TGTGCCAGCTCACCTGGCGTACGGGGGCAAGGTGAAGCTTTCTTT. It yields the protein CASSPGVRGQGEAFF.

In its sample, this clonotype was seen a few times. The chain carries TRBV4-2 and TRBJ2-1; perhaps TRBD2 as D (5 bases). Germline CDR1 reads LGHNA; CDR2 reads YNFKEQ. The CDR3 loop spans 13 amino acids. Between the trimmed V and J ends, which lost 5 bases and 4 bases, there was a span of 9 bases. The CDR3 is CASSIGGYNEQFF. CDR3 in DNA: TGTGCCAGCAGCATAGGAGGATACAATGAGCAGTTCTTC.

The sample holds a few counts of this clonotype. The chain combines TRBV6-5 with TRBJ2-2; maybe TRBD2 (5 bases). The CDR3 runs 16 residues. The ends were cut back, 2 bases at V and 7 bases at J, with 17 bases in the middle. Per germline, CDR1 MNHEY and CDR2 SVGAGI. The CDR3 DNA reads as TGTGCCAGCAGTTACCAGTCTAGCCCTATCGGCGGGGAGCTGTTTTTT. This codes for CASSYQSSPIGGELFF.

In regard to this clonotype: It may be a read error: a sequence one base away is much more abundant. The rearrangement joins TRBV29-1 to TRBJ2-7; 7 bases fit TRBD1. Germline loops: CDR1 SQVTM, CDR2 ANQGSEA. The CDR3 consists of 11 residues. The J segment lost 3 bases and the V segment lost 5 bases, leaving 1 base of the junction unmatched. CDR3 protein: CSVRDSYEQYF. CDR3 nucleotide sequence: TGCAGCGTTCGGGACAGCTACGAGCAGTACTTC.

This clonotype was seen a handful of times. This chain joins TRBV20-1 and TRBJ1-1; 7 bases map to TRBD1. V lost 3 bases to trimming and J lost 6 bases; unmatched junction nucleotides: 7. The CDR3 sequence is 13 residues long. Germline V gene sequence: CDR1 DFQATT, CDR2 SNEGSKA (reference sequence). The CDR3 is CSAREGARPEAFF. DNA for the CDR3: TGCAGTGCTAGGGAGGGGGCGCGACCTGAAGCTTTCTTT.

This chain connects TRBV7-3 to TRBJ2-7; D tentatively fits TRBD1 or TRBD2 (6 bases each). The germline V gene encodes CDR1 SGHTA and CDR2 FQGTGA. The CDR3 runs 15 residues. Between the trimmed V and J ends, which lost 5 bases and 4 bases, there was a span of 18 bases. The chain's CDR3 is CASSPNGGSGYEQYF. In DNA form, the CDR3 reads TGTGCCAGCAGCCCGAACGGGGGCAGCGGGTACGAGCAGTACTTC.